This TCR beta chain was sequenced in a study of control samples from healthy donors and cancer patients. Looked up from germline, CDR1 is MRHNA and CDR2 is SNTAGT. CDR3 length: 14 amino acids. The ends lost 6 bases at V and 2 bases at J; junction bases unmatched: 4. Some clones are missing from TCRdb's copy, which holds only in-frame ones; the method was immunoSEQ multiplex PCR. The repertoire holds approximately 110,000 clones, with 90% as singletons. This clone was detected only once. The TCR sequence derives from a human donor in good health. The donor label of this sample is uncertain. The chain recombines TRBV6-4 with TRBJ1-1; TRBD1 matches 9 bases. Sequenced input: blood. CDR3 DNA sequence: TGTGCCAGCAGACGGACAGGGGTTAACACTGAAGCTTTCTTT. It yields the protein CASRRTGVNTEAFF.